The 24 T cell receptor beta chains listed next were all sequenced from one sample in a study of shared clonotypes between healthy human individuals. Libraries were prepared by immunoSEQ multiplex PCR; TCRdb keeps only in-frame clonotypes and omits some of them. The sample records fewer than 650,000 clones, roughly four fifths being singletons. Sample: PBMCs. The receptors stem from a woman aged 40 to 55 in good health. Some clones in this sample may be carry-over from other donors' samples.

V gene TRBV5-1 combines with J gene TRBJ2-3; D unresolved. From germline, CDR1 is SGHRS and CDR2 YFSETQ. The CDR3 contains 13 residues. Deletions cut 4 bases from V and 0 bases from J, with 6 bases between. CDR3 protein: CASSLRSTDTQYF. DNA for the CDR3: TGCGCCAGCAGCCTACGAAGCACAGATACGCAGTATTTT.

The chain employs TRBV6-5 and TRBJ2-1; 8 bases agree with TRBD2. Germline V gene data show CDR1 as MNHEY and CDR2 as SVGAGI. The CDR3 is made up of 13 amino acids. V was pared by 6 bases and J by 8 bases, with 6 bases of the junction left unmatched. CDR3 region: CASRSGTSDEQFF. The CDR3 DNA follows: TGTGCCAGCAGATCCGGGACTAGTGATGAGCAGTTCTTC.

The chain links TRBV4-1 to TRBJ2-2; 12 nucleotides line up with TRBD2. The V and J ends lost 5 bases and 6 bases, in that order; junction bases with no gene match: 7. Germline V gene data show CDR1 as MGHRA and CDR2 as YSYEKL. The CDR3 spans 16 residues. This CDR3 reads CASSSATSGRSGELFF. The CDR3 bases are TGCGCCAGCAGCTCAGCGACTAGCGGGAGATCCGGGGAGCTGTTTTTT.

CDR3 loop: CSVEDRDKGIYNEQFF. CDR3 bases: TGCAGCGTTGAAGACCGGGACAAGGGGATCTACAATGAGCAGTTCTTC. This chain links TRBV29-1 with TRBJ2-1; a possible D gene is TRBD1 (6 bases). The V end lost 0 bases, the J end lost 3 bases, and 15 bases lay between the germline ends. The germline CDR1 and CDR2 sequences are SQVTM and ANQGSEA. The CDR3 is 16 amino acids.

This clone was counted many times. V usage is TRBV28 and J usage is TRBJ2-7; maybe TRBD2 (6 bases). The V and J ends lost 7 bases and 7 bases respectively, with 11 bases between them. The CDR3 length is 11 residues. Looked up from germline, CDR1 is MDHEN and CDR2 is SYDVKM. The CDR3, as DNA: TGTGCCAGCACGGGGGTTGGGGAGCAGTACTTC. The encoded protein is CASTGVGEQYF.

The chain joins TRBV28 to TRBJ1-5, with D maybe TRBD1 (5 bases). Trimming cost V 3 bases and J 4 bases, with 25 bases left between them. Per germline, CDR1 MDHEN and CDR2 SYDVKM. The CDR3 runs 19 residues. CDR3: CASSFMVRALGGRNQPQHF. The CDR3 coding sequence is TGTGCCAGCAGTTTCATGGTGCGGGCCTTGGGGGGTCGTAATCAGCCCCAGCATTTT.

The V call is TRBV19, the J call TRBJ2-4; possibly TRBD1 for D (7 bases). The V gene's germline CDR1 is LNHDA and CDR2 SQIVND (reference sequence). The V and J ends lost 2 bases and 5 bases respectively, with 10 bases between them. This CDR3 contains 14 residues. The CDR3, as DNA: TGTGCCAGTAGTATACAGGGGGGTGAAAACATTCAGTACTTC. Its protein product is CASSIQGGENIQYF.

V and J are TRBV5-1 and TRBJ1-2, with D perhaps matching TRBD1 (6 bases). The V end was cut by 4 bases, the J end by 2 bases, with 12 bases between. CDR1 and CDR2 (germline): SGHRS, YFSETQ. The length of the CDR3 is 14 residues. The CDR3 sequence is CASSTGHENYGYTF. The CDR3, as DNA: TGCGCCAGCAGCACGGGACACGAAAACTATGGCTACACCTTC.

This chain uses TRBV19 with TRBJ2-3; the match to TRBD2 covers 10 bases. The V gene end was trimmed by 3 bases and the J gene end by 1 base; junction bases not matched to a gene: 10. The CDR3 consists of 18 residues. Germline loops: CDR1 LNHDA, CDR2 SQIVND (reference sequence). The CDR3 region has the DNA TGTGCCAGTAGTATTAAAGCGGGAGGGCCTACTCGCACAGATACGCAGTATTTT. Translation: CASSIKAGGPTRTDTQYF.

The chain joins TRBV4-2 to TRBJ2-3; no firm D call. Trimming left V 0 bases short and J 0 bases short, with 10 bases between. There are 16 residues in the CDR3. Germline V gene sequence: CDR1 LGHNA, CDR2 YNFKEQ. In DNA form, the CDR3 reads TGTGCCAGCAGCCAAGATGGTCGCTCCAGCACAGATACGCAGTATTTT. Its protein is CASSQDGRSSTDTQYF.

The rearrangement uses TRBV11-1 and TRBJ2-1; 7 bases are a match to TRBD2. The CDR3 consists of 15 residues. The germline V gene encodes CDR1 SGHAT and CDR2 FQDESV (reference sequence). V was clipped by 1 base and J by 7 bases; unmatched bases: 7. As DNA, the CDR3 is TGTGCCAGCAGCTTAGAGCGGGGCTACAGGAATGAGCAGTTCTTC. As protein: CASSLERGYRNEQFF. The entire variable domain, with the rest obtained from reference TRBV11-1 and TRBJ2-1, is as follows: EAEVAQSPRYKITEKSQAVAFWCDPISGHATLYWYRQILGQGPELLVQFQDESVVDDSQLPKDRFSAERLKGVDSTLKIQPAELGDSAMYLCASSLERGYRNEQFFGPGTRLTVL.

This clone was seen only once. The chain combines TRBV19 with TRBJ2-5; 11 bases are shared with TRBD2. Trimming took 6 bases from V and 1 from J; bases not matched to a gene: 4. This CDR3 contains 15 residues. In germline, CDR1 is LNHDA, CDR2 SQIVND (reference sequence). The CDR3 region has the DNA TGTGCCAGTAGGGGACTAGCGGCCGTCCAAGAGACCCAGTACTTC. Translating it yields CASRGLAAVQETQYF.

This chain joins TRBV6-1 and TRBJ1-2; D remains unclear. Deletions cut 0 bases from V and 5 bases from J, with 10 bases between. This CDR3 spans 14 amino acids. CDR1 is MNHNS and CDR2 is SASEGT in the germline V gene. The CDR3 DNA reads as TGTGCCAGCAGTGAAGCGGAAGGGTTATATGGCTACACCTTC. Translated, it gives CASSEAEGLYGYTF.

V usage is TRBV19 and J usage is TRBJ1-1, with 7 bases aligning to TRBD1. In germline, CDR1 is LNHDA, CDR2 SQIVND (reference sequence). V trimming: 10 bases; J trimming: 1 base; junction bases outside the gene matches: 9. The CDR3 has 14 amino acids. The CDR3 DNA is TGTGCCAACCCCCAGGGACAGCAGAACACTGAAGCTTTCTTT. Its translation: CANPQGQQNTEAFF.

This clone was seen many times. The same CDR3 arises from other DNA sequences in this sample as well. V and J are TRBV27 and TRBJ2-7; 8 bases agree with TRBD2. This CDR3 is 15 amino acids long. V was clipped by 3 bases and J by 7 bases; unmatched bases: 11. CDR1 MNHEY and CDR2 SMNVEV come from the germline V gene (reference sequence). The CDR3 reads CASSFFAGGLPEQYF. In DNA form, the CDR3 reads TGTGCCAGCAGTTTTTTTGCGGGAGGCCTTCCGGAGCAGTACTTC.

The chain couples TRBV15 to TRBJ2-5, with no clear D. This CDR3 region has 13 residues. V lost 0 bases and J lost 0, with 2 bases in between. Germline V gives CDR1 LNHNV, CDR2 YYDKDF (reference sequence). The DNA for the CDR3 is TGTGCCACCAGCAGAGACCACCAAGAGACCCAGTACTTC. Its translation: CATSRDHQETQYF. Full variable domain (outside the CDR3, taken from reference TRBV15 and TRBJ2-5): DAMVIQNPRYQVTQFGKPVTLSCSQTLNHNVMYWYQQKSSQAPKLLFHYYDKDFNNEADTPDNFQSRRPNTSFCFLDIRSPGLGDTAMYLCATSRDHQETQYFGPGTRLLVL.

Remarks on this clone: This likely reflects a read error, since a far larger clone is one base away. This chain links TRBV6-5 with TRBJ2-7; the D is unclear. The V and J ends lost 6 bases and 8 bases respectively, with 23 bases between them. The CDR3 totals 15 residues. Germline assignment: CDR1 MNHEY and CDR2 SVGAGI. CDR3 DNA: TGTGCCAGCAGCCTCAGTCTAGACAAACTGAAAAAGCAGTACTTC. Amino acids: CASSLSLDKLKKQYF.

The chain recombines TRBV9 with TRBJ2-3, with 10 bases lining up with TRBD2. The V and J ends lost 3 bases and 4 bases, in that order; junction bases with no gene match: 8. The CDR3 is made up of 16 amino acids. CDR1 is SGDLS, CDR2 YYNGEE, per germline. The CDR3 loop is CASSAQAGGVPDTQYF. CDR3 DNA: TGTGCCAGCAGCGCCCAAGCGGGAGGGGTACCAGATACGCAGTATTTT.

The chain employs TRBV5-1 and TRBJ2-7; no clear D. Germline assignment: CDR1 SGHRS and CDR2 YFSETQ. V was pared by 3 bases and J by 0 bases, with 10 bases between. The length of the CDR3 is 14 residues. The CDR3 nucleotides are TGCGCCAGCAGCTCCGGACCCAACTCCTACGAGCAGTACTTC. Protein: CASSSGPNSYEQYF.

This clone was observed a single time. The V gene is TRBV7-3, the J gene TRBJ2-6; D is ambiguous. This CDR3 is 18 amino acids long. V lost 5 bases to trimming and J lost 5 bases, with 22 bases between them. Germline loops: CDR1 SGHTA, CDR2 FQGTGA. The CDR3 reads CASSTNKRLQSRANVLTF. The CDR3 nucleotides read TGTGCCAGCAGCACAAATAAACGCTTACAAAGTCGGGCCAACGTCCTGACTTTC.

This chain uses TRBV27 with TRBJ2-7; tentative D call: TRBD2 (5 bases). This CDR3 spans 14 amino acids. Deletions cut 8 bases from V and 4 bases from J, with 18 bases between. Germline loops: CDR1 MNHEY, CDR2 SMNVEV (reference sequence). The CDR3 DNA sequence: TGTGCCAGCCGTCCGGCGGGTAGGGCATACGAGCAGTACTTC. Amino acids: CASRPAGRAYEQYF.

Concerning this clone: The same CDR3 also results from other DNA sequences found in this sample. The rearrangement joins TRBV4-1 to TRBJ1-5; 8 nucleotides line up with TRBD1. Per the germline V gene, CDR1 is MGHRA and CDR2 is YSYEKL. The CDR3 length is 15 residues. Unmatched junction bases numbered 6, after V lost 4 bases and J lost 4 bases. The CDR3 loop reads CASSPGTGSNQPQHF. DNA for the CDR3: TGCGCCAGCAGCCCAGGGACAGGCTCGAATCAGCCCCAGCATTTT.

The rearrangement uses TRBV7-9 and TRBJ2-3, with a weak D call TRBD1 (7 bases). The germline V and J ends were trimmed by 5 bases and 2 bases, with 23 bases remaining between them. The CDR3 length is 18 residues. Per germline, CDR1 SEHNR and CDR2 FQNEAQ (reference sequence). Written as DNA, the CDR3 is TGTGCCAGCAGCAAAGGGACTCAGACAGGGACATACACAGATACGCAGTATTTT. This codes for CASSKGTQTGTYTDTQYF. Full variable domain (rest looked up from reference TRBV7-9 and TRBJ2-3): DTGVSQNPRHKITKRGQNVTFRCDPISEHNRLYWYRQTLGQGPEFLTYFQNEAQLEKSRLLSDRFSAERPKGSFSTLEIQRTEQGDSAMYLCASSKGTQTGTYTDTQYFGPGTRLTVL.

The chain has TRBV30 and TRBJ1-2; D not certain. Per the germline V gene, CDR1 is GTSNPN and CDR2 is SVGIG (reference sequence). V lost 4 bases and J lost 7, with 22 bases in between. The CDR3 extends over 15 amino acids. Here the CDR3 reads CAWTRRRRELGGYTF. The CDR3 DNA is TGTGCCTGGACCCGCAGGCGGAGAGAGTTAGGTGGCTACACCTTC.